The 10 T cell receptor beta chains listed next were all sequenced from one sample in a study of low-dose radiotherapy and immunotherapy resistance in tumors (dated 2022 in TCRdb). The sample's time point label, decoded: after trial treatment. The meaning of the sample's treatment or condition label: LDRT plus nivolumab, ipilimumab, low-dose cyclophosphamide and aspirin (RACIN trial). Sequencing instrument: Illumina HiSeq 2500. Superscript III and a set of TRAV- and TRBV-specific primers were used to synthesize first-strand cDNA, so that both TCRalpha and TCRbeta chains were covered. TCRs were amplified with Phusion for approximately 20 PCR cycles using a constant-region primer together with the adapter attached to the V primers. Clones were called with MiXCR by TCRdb after fastp trimmed the public reads at Q25, and only in-frame beta chains were retained. Records with the same CDR3 protein are collapsed into one entry carrying the most frequent genes and DNA. The sample table lists 75,000 to 95,000 distinct CDR3 sequences, 20% to 25% of them with a count of one. The leading ten clones occupy about 13% of the sample.

The sequencing here drew on PBMCs, taken after low-dose radiotherapy plus immunotherapy. These receptors were collected from a female donor with ovarian cancer.

This clonotype has a count of ten or more. V usage is TRBV12-3 or TRBV12-4 and J usage is TRBJ1-6; 7 bases fit TRBD1. This CDR3 has 16 amino acids. Trimming removed 3 bases from V and 9 bases from J; junction bases left unmatched: 11. CDR3 DNA sequence: TGTGCCAGCAGTTTTTGGGGTGTGACAGGGAGTTCACCCCTCCACTTT. Translated: CASSFWGVTGSSPLHF.

Concerning this clonotype: A far larger clone is one base from this, pointing to a likely read error. The CDR3 DNA sequence: TGTGCCAACAGCTCGCAGACGGGCAGGGATTTTGGCTACACCTTC. It translates to CANSSQTGRDFGYTF. This rearrangement joins TRBV5-8 to TRBJ1-2; a possible D gene is TRBD1 (5 bases). Germline CDR1 reads SGHTS; CDR2 reads YDEGEE. CDR3 length: 15 residues.

This clonotype was detected only a few times. V gene TRBV5-1 combines with J gene TRBJ2-1; 14 nucleotides agree with TRBD2. J was trimmed by 4 bases and V by 3 bases; bases with no gene match: 6. Germline V gene sequence: CDR1 SGHRS, CDR2 YFSETQ. The CDR3 loop spans 17 amino acids. The CDR3 here is CASSSGLAGASYNEQFF. Written as DNA, the CDR3 is TGCGCCAGCAGCTCGGGACTAGCGGGGGCCTCTTACAATGAGCAGTTCTTC.

This clonotype was detected ten times or more. The rearrangement links TRBV5-1 to TRBJ2-7; 10 nucleotides match TRBD1. This CDR3 has 14 amino acids. Germline loops: CDR1 SGHRS, CDR2 YFSETQ. V was pared by 5 bases and J by 6 bases, with 8 bases of the junction left unmatched. This CDR3 reads CASRRTGGDLEQYF. CDR3 DNA: TGCGCCAGCAGGAGGACAGGGGGGGACCTCGAGCAGTACTTC. The entire variable domain, with the rest obtained from reference TRBV5-1 and TRBJ2-7, is as follows: KAGVTQTPRYLIKTRGQQVTLSCSPISGHRSVSWYQQTPGQGLQFLFEYFSETQRNKGNFPGRFSGRQFSNSRSEMNVSTLELGDSALYLCASRRTGGDLEQYFGPGTRLTVT.

The chain has TRBV14 and TRBJ2-1, with D maybe TRBD2 (5 bases). From germline, CDR1 is SGHDN and CDR2 FVKESK. V was trimmed by 6 bases and J by 2 bases, leaving 11 bases between them. CDR3 length: 14 amino acids. CDR3 sequence: CASRSDFPYNEQFF. DNA for the CDR3: TGTGCCAGCAGATCGGACTTTCCCTACAATGAGCAGTTCTTC.

In this sample, this clonotype turned up many times. The V gene is TRBV19, the J gene TRBJ1-2; D is undetermined. Trimming shortened V by 6 bases and J by 4 bases, and 18 bases separated the two germline ends. Germline CDR1 reads LNHDA; CDR2 reads SQIVND (reference sequence). The CDR3 contains 15 residues. The CDR3 region has the DNA TGTGCCAGTAGCACCACCTGGACTGTTCTCTATGGCTACACCTTC. Its protein product is CASSTTWTVLYGYTF. Variable domain in full (rest from reference TRBV19 and TRBJ1-2): DGGITQSPKYLFRKEGQNVTLSCEQNLNHDAMYWYRQDPGQGLRLIYYSQIVNDFQKGDIAEGYSVSREKKESFPLTVTSAQKNPTAFYLCASSTTWTVLYGYTFGSGTRLTVV.

This clonotype was detected ten times or more. As DNA, the CDR3 is TGCGCCAGCAGCTCCCAGGGAACTTACGAGCAGTACTTC. Protein sequence: CASSSQGTYEQYF. The V call is TRBV5-1, the J call TRBJ2-7; possibly TRBD1 for D (5 bases). Per germline, CDR1 SGHRS and CDR2 YFSETQ. The CDR3 length is 13 residues. Deletions cut 3 bases from V and 4 bases from J, with 11 bases between.

This clonotype was seen repeatedly, ten times or more. This rearrangement joins TRBV6-2 or TRBV6-3 to TRBJ2-3, with unresolved D. V lost 5 bases to trimming and J lost 2 bases, with 11 bases between them. CDR1 and CDR2 (germline): MNHEY, SVGEGT. The CDR3 extends over 14 amino acids. In DNA form, the CDR3 reads TGTGCCAGCAGTGGCGACTCCCTCACAGATACGCAGTATTTT. Translated: CASSGDSLTDTQYF.

Many counts were recorded for this clonotype. This chain connects TRBV30 to TRBJ2-7, with no clear D. Trimming removed 4 bases from V and 0 bases from J, with 19 bases in between. CDR1 and CDR2 (germline): GTSNPN, SVGIG (reference sequence). The CDR3 covers 16 residues. Here the CDR3 DNA reads TGTGCCTGGAAACCCTGGCGGACCTCAAGCTCCTACGAGCAGTACTTC. Translating it yields CAWKPWRTSSSYEQYF.

Ten or more counts support this clonotype. This sequence joins TRBV28 and TRBJ1-3; no clear D. Germline CDR1 MDHEN, CDR2 SYDVKM. The CDR3 consists of 14 residues. V was trimmed by 2 bases and J by 4 bases, leaving 9 bases between them. The CDR3 region is CASSLRAPGNTIYF. CDR3 DNA sequence: TGTGCCAGCAGTTTAAGGGCACCCGGAAACACCATATATTTT.